This TCR beta chain originates from a study of shared clonotypes between healthy human individuals. Germline V gene lookup returns CDR1 SGHTA and CDR2 FQGTGA. V dropped 5 bases and J dropped 2; count of bases not matched to a gene: 8. The CDR3 covers 15 residues. Produced via immunoSEQ multiplex PCR; TCRdb's table is partial and in-frame only. Here the sample spans over a million clones, approximately 96% being singletons. The gene calls are TRBV7-3 and TRBJ2-7, with TRBD1 identical over 8 bases. This receptor was identified in a man aged 30-40 years in good health. The sample comprised naive CD4+ T cells sorted from blood. The subset was: CD45RA+ positively selected. The CDR3: CASSRNGQGTYEQYF. For the CDR3, the DNA is TGTGCCAGCAGCAGGAACGGACAGGGTACCTACGAGCAGTACTTC.